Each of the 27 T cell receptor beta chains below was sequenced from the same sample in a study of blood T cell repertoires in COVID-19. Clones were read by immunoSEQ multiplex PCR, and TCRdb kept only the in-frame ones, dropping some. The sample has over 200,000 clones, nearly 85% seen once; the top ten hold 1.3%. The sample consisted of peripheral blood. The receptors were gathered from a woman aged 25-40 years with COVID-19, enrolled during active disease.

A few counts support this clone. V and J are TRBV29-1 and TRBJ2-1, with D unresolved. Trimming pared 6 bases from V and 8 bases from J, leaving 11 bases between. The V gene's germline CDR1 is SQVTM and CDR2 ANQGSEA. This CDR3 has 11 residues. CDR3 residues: CSVTSSDEQFF. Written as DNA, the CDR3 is TGCAGCGTGACATCCTCGGATGAGCAGTTCTTC.

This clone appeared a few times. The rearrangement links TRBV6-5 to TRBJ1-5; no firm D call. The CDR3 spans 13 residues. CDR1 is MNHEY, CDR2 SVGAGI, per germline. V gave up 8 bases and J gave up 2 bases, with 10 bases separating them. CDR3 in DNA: TGTGCCAGCGCCCAGGAGGGCAATCAGCCCCAGCATTTT. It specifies CASAQEGNQPQHF.

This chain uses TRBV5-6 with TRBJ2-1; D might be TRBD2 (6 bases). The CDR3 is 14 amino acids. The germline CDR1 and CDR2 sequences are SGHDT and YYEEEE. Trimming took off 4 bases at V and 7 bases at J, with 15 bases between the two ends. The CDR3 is CASSARDSVNEQFF. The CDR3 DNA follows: TGTGCCAGCAGCGCCCGGGACTCTGTAAATGAGCAGTTCTTC.

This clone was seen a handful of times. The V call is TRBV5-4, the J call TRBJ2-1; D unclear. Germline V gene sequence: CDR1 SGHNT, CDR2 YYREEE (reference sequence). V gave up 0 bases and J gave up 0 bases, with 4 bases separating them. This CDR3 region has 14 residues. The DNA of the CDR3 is TGTGCCAGCAGCTTGGACAGCTCCTACAATGAGCAGTTCTTC. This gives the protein CASSLDSSYNEQFF. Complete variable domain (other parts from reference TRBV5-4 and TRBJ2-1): ETGVTQSPTHLIKTRGQQVTLRCSSQSGHNTVSWYQQALGQGPQFIFQYYREEENGRGNFPPRFSGLQFPNYSSELNVNALELDDSALYLCASSLDSSYNEQFFGPGTRLTVL.

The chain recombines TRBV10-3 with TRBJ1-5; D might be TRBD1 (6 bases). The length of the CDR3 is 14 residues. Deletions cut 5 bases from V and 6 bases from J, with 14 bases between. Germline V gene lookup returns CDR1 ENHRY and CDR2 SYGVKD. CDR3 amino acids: CAISLQGLSQPQHF. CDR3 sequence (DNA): TGTGCCATCAGTTTACAGGGTCTGAGTCAGCCCCAGCATTTT.

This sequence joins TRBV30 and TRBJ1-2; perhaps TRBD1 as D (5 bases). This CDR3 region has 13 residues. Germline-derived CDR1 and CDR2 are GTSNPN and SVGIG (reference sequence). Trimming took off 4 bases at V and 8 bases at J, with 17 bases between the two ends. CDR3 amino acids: CAWNRRGYEGYTF. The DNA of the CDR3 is TGTGCCTGGAACAGAAGGGGCTACGAGGGCTACACCTTC.

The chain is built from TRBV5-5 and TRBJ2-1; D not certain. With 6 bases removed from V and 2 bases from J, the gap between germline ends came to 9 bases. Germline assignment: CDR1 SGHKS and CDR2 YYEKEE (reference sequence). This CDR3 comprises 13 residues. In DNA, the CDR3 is TGTGCCAGCACCTACCCCCCCTACAATGAGCAGTTCTTC. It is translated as CASTYPPYNEQFF.

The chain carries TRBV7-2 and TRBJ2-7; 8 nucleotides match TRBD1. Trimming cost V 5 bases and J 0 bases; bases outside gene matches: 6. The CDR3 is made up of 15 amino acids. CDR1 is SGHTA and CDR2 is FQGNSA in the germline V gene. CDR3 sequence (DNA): TGTGCCAGCAGCCCCTCCGGGACAGGCTCCTACGAGCAGTACTTC. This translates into CASSPSGTGSYEQYF.

CDR3 protein: CASSQGQTYGYTF. CDR3 bases: TGTGCCAGCAGCCAGGGACAGACCTATGGCTACACCTTC. This rearrangement joins TRBV11-2 to TRBJ1-2; 7 nucleotides agree with TRBD1. CDR1 SGHAT and CDR2 FQNNGV come from the germline V gene. The CDR3 has 13 amino acids. With 5 bases clipped from V and 4 bases from J, the junction kept 4 bases outside the gene matches.

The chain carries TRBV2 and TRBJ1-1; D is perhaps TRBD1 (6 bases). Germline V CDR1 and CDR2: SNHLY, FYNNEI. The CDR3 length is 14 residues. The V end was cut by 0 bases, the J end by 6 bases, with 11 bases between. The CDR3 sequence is CASSEAITGSEAFF. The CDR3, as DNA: TGTGCCAGCAGTGAAGCTATTACAGGGTCTGAAGCTTTCTTT.

The CDR3 is CASRGGVVNNEQFF. The CDR3 bases are TGTGCCAGCAGAGGCGGGGTAGTTAACAATGAGCAGTTCTTC. The chain employs TRBV3-1 (or the pseudogene TRBV3-2) and TRBJ2-1; the D gene is possibly TRBD2 (6 bases). Germline CDR1 reads LGHDT; CDR2 reads YNNKEL (reference sequence). The CDR3 is 14 amino acids. V gave up 6 bases and J gave up 5 bases, with 14 bases separating them.

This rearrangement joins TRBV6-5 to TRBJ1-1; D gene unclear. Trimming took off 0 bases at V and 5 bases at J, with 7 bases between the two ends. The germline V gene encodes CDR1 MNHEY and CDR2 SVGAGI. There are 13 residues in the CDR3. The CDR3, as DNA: TGTGCCAGCAGTTACTCATACATGACTGAAGCTTTCTTT. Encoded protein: CASSYSYMTEAFF.

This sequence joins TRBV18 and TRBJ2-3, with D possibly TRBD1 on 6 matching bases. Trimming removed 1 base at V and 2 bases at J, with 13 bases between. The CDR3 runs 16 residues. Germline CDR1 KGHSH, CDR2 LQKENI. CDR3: CASSPREDSYTDTQYF. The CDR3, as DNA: TGTGCCAGCTCACCACGAGAGGACAGCTACACAGATACGCAGTATTTT.

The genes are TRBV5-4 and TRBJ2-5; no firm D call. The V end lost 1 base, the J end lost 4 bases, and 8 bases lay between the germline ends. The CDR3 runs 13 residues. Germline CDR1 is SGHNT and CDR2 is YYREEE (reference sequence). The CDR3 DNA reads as TGTGCCAGCAGCTTGTACCCACTAGAGACCCAGTACTTC. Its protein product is CASSLYPLETQYF.

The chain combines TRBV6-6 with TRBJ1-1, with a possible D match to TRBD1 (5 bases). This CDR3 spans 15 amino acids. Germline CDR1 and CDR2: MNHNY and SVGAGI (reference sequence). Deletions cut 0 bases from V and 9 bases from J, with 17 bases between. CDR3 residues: CASSYSNSGGVKAFF. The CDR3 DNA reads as TGTGCCAGCAGTTACTCGAATTCGGGGGGGGTTAAAGCTTTCTTT.

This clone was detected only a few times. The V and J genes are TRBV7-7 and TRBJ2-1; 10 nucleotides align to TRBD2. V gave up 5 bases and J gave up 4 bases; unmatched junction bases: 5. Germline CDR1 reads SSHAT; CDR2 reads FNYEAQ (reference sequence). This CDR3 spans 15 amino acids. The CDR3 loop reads CASSPQAGGYNEQFF. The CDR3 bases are TGTGCCAGCAGCCCCCAAGCGGGAGGGTACAATGAGCAGTTCTTC.

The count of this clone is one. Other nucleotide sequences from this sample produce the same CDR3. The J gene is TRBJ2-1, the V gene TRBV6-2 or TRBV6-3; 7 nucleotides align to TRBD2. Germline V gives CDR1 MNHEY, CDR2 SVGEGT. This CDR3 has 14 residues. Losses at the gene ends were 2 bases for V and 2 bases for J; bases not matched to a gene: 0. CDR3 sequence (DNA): TGTGCCAGCAGTTACGGGGGGGCCTACAATGAGCAGTTCTTC. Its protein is CASSYGGAYNEQFF.

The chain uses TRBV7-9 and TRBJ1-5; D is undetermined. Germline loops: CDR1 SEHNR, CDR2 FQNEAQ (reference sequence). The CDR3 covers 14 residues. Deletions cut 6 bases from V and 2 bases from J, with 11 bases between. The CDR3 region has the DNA TGTGCCAGCAGTCAAGACACTCGCAATCAGCCCCAGCATTTT. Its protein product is CASSQDTRNQPQHF. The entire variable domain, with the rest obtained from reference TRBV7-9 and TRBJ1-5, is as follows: DTGVSQNPRHKITKRGQNVTFRCDPISEHNRLYWYRQTLGQGPEFLTYFQNEAQLEKSRLLSDRFSAERPKGSFSTLEIQRTEQGDSAMYLCASSQDTRNQPQHFGDGTRLSIL.

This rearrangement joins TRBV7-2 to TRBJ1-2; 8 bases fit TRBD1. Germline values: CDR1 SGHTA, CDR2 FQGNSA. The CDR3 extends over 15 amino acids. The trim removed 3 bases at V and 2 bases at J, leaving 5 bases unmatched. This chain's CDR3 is CASSFGQGPNYGYTF. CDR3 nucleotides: TGTGCCAGCAGCTTTGGACAGGGCCCCAACTATGGCTACACCTTC.

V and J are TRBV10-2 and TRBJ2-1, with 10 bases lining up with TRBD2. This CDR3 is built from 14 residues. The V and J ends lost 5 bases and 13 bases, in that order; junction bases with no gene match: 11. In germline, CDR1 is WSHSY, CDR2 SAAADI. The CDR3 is CASSIPRAGGIQFF. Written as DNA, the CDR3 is TGCGCCAGCAGTATACCTAGAGCGGGGGGGATTCAGTTCTTC.

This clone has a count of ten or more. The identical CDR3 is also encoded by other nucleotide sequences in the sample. This CDR3 reads CSARGATEAFF. The CDR3 DNA follows: TGCAGTGCTAGAGGGGCCACTGAAGCTTTCTTT. The chain combines TRBV20-1 with TRBJ1-1; D not certain. This CDR3 spans 11 amino acids. Trimming removed 1 base from V and 4 bases from J, with 4 bases in between. CDR1 DFQATT and CDR2 SNEGSKA come from the germline V gene (reference sequence).

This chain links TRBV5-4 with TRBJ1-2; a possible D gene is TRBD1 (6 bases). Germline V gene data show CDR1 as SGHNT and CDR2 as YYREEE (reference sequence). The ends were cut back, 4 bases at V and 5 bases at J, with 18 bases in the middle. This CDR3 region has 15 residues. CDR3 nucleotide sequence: TGTGCCAGCAGCCACAGGGACACCATGGGGTATGGCTACACCTTC. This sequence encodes CASSHRDTMGYGYTF.

In nucleotides, the CDR3 is TGTGCCAGCAGTTACCCGGGGAGCCAGTCAACCTATGGCTACACCTTC. It is translated as CASSYPGSQSTYGYTF. V is TRBV6-2 or TRBV6-3 and J is TRBJ1-2; D is uncertain. This CDR3 is 16 amino acids long. Germline CDR1 and CDR2: MNHEY and SVGEGT. With 2 bases removed from V and 4 bases from J, the gap between germline ends came to 17 bases.

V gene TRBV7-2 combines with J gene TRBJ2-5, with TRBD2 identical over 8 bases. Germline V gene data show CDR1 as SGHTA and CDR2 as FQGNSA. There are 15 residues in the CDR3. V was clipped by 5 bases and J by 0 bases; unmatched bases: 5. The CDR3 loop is CASSGGGWYQETQYF. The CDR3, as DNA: TGTGCCAGCAGCGGCGGGGGGTGGTACCAAGAGACCCAGTACTTC.

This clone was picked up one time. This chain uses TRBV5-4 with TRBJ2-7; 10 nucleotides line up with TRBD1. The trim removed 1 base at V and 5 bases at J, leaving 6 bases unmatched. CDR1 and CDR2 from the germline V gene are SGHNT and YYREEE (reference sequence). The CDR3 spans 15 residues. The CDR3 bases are TGTGCCAGCAGCTTGTCGGCGACAGGGGGCAACGAGCAGTACTTC. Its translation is CASSLSATGGNEQYF.

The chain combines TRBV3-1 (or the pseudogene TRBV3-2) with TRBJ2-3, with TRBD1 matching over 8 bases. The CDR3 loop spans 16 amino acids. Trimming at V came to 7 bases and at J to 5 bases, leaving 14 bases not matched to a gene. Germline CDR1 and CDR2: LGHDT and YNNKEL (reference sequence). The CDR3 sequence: CASKSFQQGARDTQYF. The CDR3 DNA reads TGTGCCAGCAAAAGTTTCCAGCAGGGGGCAAGAGATACGCAGTATTTT.

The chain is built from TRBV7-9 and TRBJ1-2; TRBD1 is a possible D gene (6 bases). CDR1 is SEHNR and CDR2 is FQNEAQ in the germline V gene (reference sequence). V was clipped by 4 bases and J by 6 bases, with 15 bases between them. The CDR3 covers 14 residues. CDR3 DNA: TGTGCCAGCAGCTGGACAAGGGACAAGGATGGCTACACCTTC. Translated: CASSWTRDKDGYTF.